This TCR beta chain came from a study of response to subunit inactivated influenza vaccine. Using its own MiXCR run on the RT-PCR reads, TCRdb lists one record per CDR3 protein. The data show hundreds of thousands of distinct CDR3 sequences, around a sixth seen once. This CDR3 has 15 amino acids. CDR1 and CDR2 (germline): SGDLS, YYNGEE. V was trimmed by 0 bases and J by 0 bases, leaving 9 bases between them. J is TRBJ1-1 and V is TRBV9, with D perhaps TRBD1 (5 bases). The receptor comes from a middle-aged man who received an inactivated influenza vaccine. The sample here was PBMCs from blood, taken about 5 days after vaccination. This CDR3 is CASSVDEGMNTEAFF. CDR3 in DNA: TGTGCCAGCAGCGTAGACGAGGGGATGAACACTGAAGCTTTCTTT. The full variable domain, with the rest looked up from reference TRBV9 and TRBJ1-1, is DSGVTQTPKHLITATGQRVTLRCSPRSGDLSVYWYQQSLDQGLQFLIQYYNGEERAKGNILERFSAQQFPDLHSELNLSSLELGDSALYFCASSVDEGMNTEAFFGQGTRLTVV.